The clone carrying this T cell receptor beta chain has just a few counts. The antigen is unknown. In germline, CDR1 is LGHNA, CDR2 YNFKEQ. This CDR3 is 17 amino acids long. V was cut by 1 base and J by 0 bases, with 12 bases left in between. Per sample, at least 5 micrograms of total RNA were extracted. This entry is derived from a study of blood T cells in healthy people across ages. Primed by a sample-barcoded 5' primer and a J-beta primer mix, a second PCR proceeded for roughly 7 to 12 cycles. MiXCR was run by TCRdb on the 5' RACE reads, yielding one entry per CDR3 protein. Here the sample spans 800,000 to 900,000 distinct CDR3 sequences, approximately 59% being singletons. Findings of the study overall: Naive T cell percentage and TCR beta diversity correlated strongly. Estimated diversity, derived from one million T cells, was regarded as an underestimate.

This TCR came from a man under 40 in good health. V gene TRBV4-2 combines with J gene TRBJ1-4, with D unresolved. Specimen: blood. The CDR3 protein is CASSQGVRVTTNEKLFF. The CDR3 nucleotides read TGTGCCAGCAGCCAAGGGGTTCGAGTTACAACTAATGAAAAACTGTTTTTT.